This TCR beta chain derives from a study of multiple sclerosis patients with progressive multifocal leukoencephalopathy. Study observations and caveats: At PML onset, no shared TRBV or TRBJ gene usage was seen.

Germline V gives CDR1 SGDLS, CDR2 YYNGEE. The CDR3 loop spans 14 amino acids. Trimming removed 0 bases at V and 4 bases at J, with 11 bases between. Time point denoted: time of PML onset. All patients had prior interferon beta, and all PML patients were female. The T3 samples were drawn when PML began. Concerning this clone itself: Antigen: not known.

The survey-level immunoSEQ assay was used. Only in-frame clones appear in the TCRdb table, and some are missing; sequencing was by immunoSEQ multiplex PCR. The data show about 31,000 clones, approximately 90% seen once. The gene calls are TRBV9 and TRBJ2-7; D might be TRBD2 (6 bases). This receptor was taken from a woman between 40 and 55 years old with progressive multifocal leukoencephalopathy. The source material was PBMCs, sampled from a patient treated with natalizumab. In nucleotides, the CDR3 is TGTGCCAGCAGCGTAGGCCGGGAGAGGTACGAGCAGTACTTC. It is translated as CASSVGRERYEQYF.